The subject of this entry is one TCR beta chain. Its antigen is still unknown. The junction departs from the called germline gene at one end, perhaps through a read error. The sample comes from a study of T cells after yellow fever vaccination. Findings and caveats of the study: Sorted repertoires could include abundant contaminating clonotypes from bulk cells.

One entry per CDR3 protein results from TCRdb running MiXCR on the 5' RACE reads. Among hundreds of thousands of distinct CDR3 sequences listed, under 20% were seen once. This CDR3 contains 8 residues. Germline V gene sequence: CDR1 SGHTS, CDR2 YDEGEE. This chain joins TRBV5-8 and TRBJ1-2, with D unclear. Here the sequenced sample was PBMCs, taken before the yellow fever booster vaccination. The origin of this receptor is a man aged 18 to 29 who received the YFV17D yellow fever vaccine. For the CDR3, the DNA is TGTGCCAGCAGCTCTGGCGGCTTC. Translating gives CASSSGGF.